What follows are 12 T cell receptor beta chains derived from one specimen sequenced in a study of blood T cell repertoires in COVID-19. Clones were read by immunoSEQ multiplex PCR, and TCRdb kept only the in-frame ones, dropping some. Of 240,000 or so clones in the sample, about 83% were seen once. The sample was peripheral blood. The receptors shown here come from a young man who had recovered from COVID-19.

The V gene is TRBV6-5, the J gene TRBJ2-2, with TRBD2 matching over 12 bases. The CDR3 is 15 amino acids. The J segment lost 1 base and the V segment lost 6 bases, leaving 0 bases of the junction unmatched. CDR1 and CDR2 (germline): MNHEY, SVGAGI. CDR3 nucleotides: TGTGCCAGCAGGGGACTAGCGGGGAACACCGGGGAGCTGTTTTTT. It translates to CASRGLAGNTGELFF.

This rearrangement joins TRBV2 to TRBJ1-1; D gene unclear. The CDR3 loop spans 12 amino acids. The ends were cut back, 10 bases at V and 3 bases at J, with 12 bases in the middle. Germline CDR1 reads SNHLY; CDR2 reads FYNNEI. Here the CDR3 DNA reads TGTGCCACCTCCCTGAGGGACACTGAAGCTTTCTTT. It encodes CATSLRDTEAFF.

The chain joins TRBV28 to TRBJ1-2, with D uncertain. The CDR3 has 12 amino acids. Germline values: CDR1 MDHEN, CDR2 SYDVKM. V lost 10 bases and J 4 bases, leaving 13 bases between the germline ends. CDR3 DNA sequence: TGTGCCACCAACACGGGGTTCTATGGCTACACCTTC. Translating gives CATNTGFYGYTF.

The DNA of the CDR3 is TGTGCCAGCAGTGCCCTAATAATGCCAGCGGGGGAGGTCAATGAGCAGTTCTTC. Encoded protein: CASSALIMPAGEVNEQFF. The chain employs TRBV25-1 and TRBJ2-1; 8 bases align to TRBD2. This CDR3 is 18 amino acids long. CDR1 and CDR2 (germline): MGHDK, SYGVNS. V shed 4 bases and J 6 bases; nucleotides not matched to a gene: 17.

The V call is TRBV2, the J call TRBJ2-3, with D perhaps matching TRBD1 (7 bases). V was shortened by 3 bases and J by 6 bases, with 16 bases between the two germline ends. In germline, CDR1 is SNHLY, CDR2 FYNNEI. The CDR3 is 15 residues long. The CDR3 protein is CASSEEGAPNDTQYF. The CDR3 DNA sequence: TGTGCCAGCAGTGAGGAGGGGGCCCCTAACGATACGCAGTATTTT.

V usage is TRBV5-6 and J usage is TRBJ1-2; D call uncertain. This CDR3 is 14 amino acids long. The V end was cut by 4 bases, the J end by 8 bases, with 18 bases between. Looked up from germline, CDR1 is SGHDT and CDR2 is YYEEEE. DNA of the CDR3: TGTGCCAGCAGCCCTGAGCGGGCCTACGGGGGCTACACCTTC. It is translated as CASSPERAYGGYTF.

The genes are TRBV7-8 and TRBJ2-5; 8 nucleotides align to TRBD2. V trimming: 3 bases; J trimming: 5 bases; junction bases outside the gene matches: 8. Germline V CDR1 and CDR2: SGHVS, FQNEAQ. The CDR3 length is 15 residues. The CDR3 region has the DNA TGTGCCAGCAGCTTTAGCGGGACACGAGGGGAGACCCAGTACTTC. Translation: CASSFSGTRGETQYF.

This chain links TRBV11-2 with TRBJ1-3; D not certain. The CDR3 runs to 14 residues. From germline, CDR1 is SGHAT and CDR2 FQNNGV. The V end lost 4 bases, the J end lost 8 bases, and 15 bases lay between the germline ends. This CDR3 is CASSYLDSGYTIYF. The CDR3 DNA reads as TGTGCCAGCAGCTACCTAGACTCGGGTTACACCATATATTTT.

This chain links TRBV4-1 with TRBJ1-5, with D tentatively TRBD1 (6 bases). This CDR3 has 17 residues. Germline loops: CDR1 MGHRA, CDR2 YSYEKL. V was shortened by 1 base and J by 0 bases, with 13 bases between the two germline ends. The CDR3 loop is CASSQVDRRYSNQPQHF. In DNA form, the CDR3 reads TGCGCCAGCAGCCAAGTGGACAGAAGATATAGCAATCAGCCCCAGCATTTT.

The genes are TRBV7-9 and TRBJ1-4, with D possibly TRBD1 on 5 matching bases. The CDR3 runs 16 residues. V dropped 5 bases and J dropped 2 bases, with 15 bases sitting between them. The germline gives CDR1 SEHNR, CDR2 FQNEAQ (reference sequence). CDR3 in DNA: TGTGCCAGCAGCCTCACCGTGGGGGGGACTAATGAAAAACTGTTTTTT. It yields the protein CASSLTVGGTNEKLFF.

V and J are TRBV29-1 and TRBJ2-3, with D possibly matching TRBD1 (6 bases). The V gene lost 7 bases and the J gene lost 3 bases, with 14 bases spanning the gap. The CDR3 loop spans 13 amino acids. Per germline, CDR1 SQVTM and CDR2 ANQGSEA. CDR3: CSAPEQGTDTQYF. CDR3 nucleotide sequence: TGCAGCGCTCCTGAACAGGGTACAGATACGCAGTATTTT.

V gene TRBV29-1 combines with J gene TRBJ1-2; D unclear. The CDR3 runs to 14 residues. Germline CDR1 reads SQVTM; CDR2 reads ANQGSEA. Between the trimmed V and J ends, which lost 3 bases and 4 bases, there was a span of 15 bases. The CDR3 sequence: CSVDWAGLSYGYTF. Written as DNA, the CDR3 is TGCAGCGTTGATTGGGCCGGACTTTCCTATGGCTACACCTTC. Looking up the rest from reference TRBV29-1 and TRBJ1-2 gives the full variable domain: SAVISQKPSRDICQRGTSLTIQCQVDSQVTMMFWYRQQPGQSLTLIATANQGSEATYESGFVIDKFPISRPNLTFSTLTVSNMSPEDSSIYLCSVDWAGLSYGYTFGSGTRLTVV.